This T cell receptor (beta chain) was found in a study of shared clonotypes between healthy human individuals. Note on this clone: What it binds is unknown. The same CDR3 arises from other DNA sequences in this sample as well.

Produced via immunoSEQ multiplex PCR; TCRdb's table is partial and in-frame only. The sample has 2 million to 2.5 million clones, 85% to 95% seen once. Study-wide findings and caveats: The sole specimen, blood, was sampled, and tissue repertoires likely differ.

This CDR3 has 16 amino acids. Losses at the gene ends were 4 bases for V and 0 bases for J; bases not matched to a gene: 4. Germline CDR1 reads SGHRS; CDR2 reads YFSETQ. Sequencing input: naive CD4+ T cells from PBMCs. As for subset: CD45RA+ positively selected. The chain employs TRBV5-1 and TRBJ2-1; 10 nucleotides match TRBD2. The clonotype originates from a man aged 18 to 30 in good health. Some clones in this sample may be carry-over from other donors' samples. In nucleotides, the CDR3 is TGCGCCAGCAGCCTAGCGGGAGCGAGCTCCTACAATGAGCAGTTCTTC. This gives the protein CASSLAGASSYNEQFF.